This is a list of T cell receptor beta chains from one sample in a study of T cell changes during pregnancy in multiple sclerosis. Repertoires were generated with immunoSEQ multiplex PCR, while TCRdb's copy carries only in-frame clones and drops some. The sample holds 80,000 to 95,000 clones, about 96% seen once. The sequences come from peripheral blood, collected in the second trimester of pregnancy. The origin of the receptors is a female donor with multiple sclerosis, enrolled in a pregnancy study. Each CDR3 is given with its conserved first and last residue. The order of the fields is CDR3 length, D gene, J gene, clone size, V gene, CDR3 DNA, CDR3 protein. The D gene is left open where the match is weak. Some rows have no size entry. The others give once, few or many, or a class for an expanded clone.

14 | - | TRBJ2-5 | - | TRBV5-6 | TGTGCCAGCAGCCCGACCCGGGTTCAAGAGACCCAGTACTTC | CASSPTRVQETQYF
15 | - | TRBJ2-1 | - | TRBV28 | TGTGCCAGCAGTCCGGGCACAGGGAATTACAATGAGCAGTTCTTC | CASSPGTGNYNEQFF
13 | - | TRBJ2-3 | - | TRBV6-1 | TGTGCCAGCAGAGGGGGTAACACAGATACGCAGTATTTT | CASRGGNTDTQYF
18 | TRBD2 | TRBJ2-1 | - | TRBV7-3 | TGTGCCAGCAGCCCCGGGGGACTAGCGGGAGGCCCCAGGAATGAGCAGTTCTTC | CASSPGGLAGGPRNEQFF
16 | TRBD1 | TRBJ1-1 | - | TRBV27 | TGTGCCAGCAGTTCTAACAGGGGACCAATGAACACTGAAGCTTTCTTT | CASSSNRGPMNTEAFF
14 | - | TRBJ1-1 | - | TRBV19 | TGTGCCAGTAGTATAGGGGCGAGGAACACTGAAGCTTTCTTT | CASSIGARNTEAFF
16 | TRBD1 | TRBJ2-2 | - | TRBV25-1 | TGTGCCAGCAGTGAATTAGGGACAGGGGGATCCGGGGAGCTGTTTTTT | CASSELGTGGSGELFF
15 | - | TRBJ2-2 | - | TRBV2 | TGTGCCAGCAGTCGACAGTTTTCGAACACCGGGGAGCTGTTTTTT | CASSRQFSNTGELFF
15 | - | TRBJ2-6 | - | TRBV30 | TGTGCCTGGAGTGCCATTGACAGCAGGATCAACGTCCTGACTTTC | CAWSAIDSRINVLTF
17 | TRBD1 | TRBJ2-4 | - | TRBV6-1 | TGTGCCAGCAGTGTGAACCCGACAGGGGTCCCCATGAACATTCAGTACTTC | CASSVNPTGVPMNIQYF
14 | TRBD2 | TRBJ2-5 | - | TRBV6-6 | TGTGCCAGCAGTGACCCCGGGGGGCAAGAGACCCAGTACTTC | CASSDPGGQETQYF
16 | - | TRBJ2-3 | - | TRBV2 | TGTGCCAGCAGGGTCCCCCCGCGGCGCCGCACAGATACGCAGTATTTT | CASRVPPRRRTDTQYF
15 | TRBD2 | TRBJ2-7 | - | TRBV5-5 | TGTGCCAGCTCCCCCGGACTAGCGGAAACCTACGAGCAGTACTTC | CASSPGLAETYEQYF
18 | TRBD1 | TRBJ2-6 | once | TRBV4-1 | TGCGCCAGCAGCCAAGATGTGGGACAGGGGGCTGGGGCCAACGTCCTGACTTTC | CASSQDVGQGAGANVLTF
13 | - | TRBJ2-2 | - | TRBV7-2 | TGTGCCAGCAGCTTAGCCTCCTCCGGGGAGCTGTTTTTT | CASSLASSGELFF
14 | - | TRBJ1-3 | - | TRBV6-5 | TGTGCCAGCAGAGACAGGCTCTCTGGAAACACCATATATTTT | CASRDRLSGNTIYF
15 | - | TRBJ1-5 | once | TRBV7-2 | TGTGCCAGCAGCTTAGACAGGTGGACCAATCAGCCCCAGCATTTT | CASSLDRWTNQPQHF
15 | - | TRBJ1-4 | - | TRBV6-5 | TGTGCCAGCAGTTACTCCGGGGGGTTGGGCGAAAAACTGTTTTTT | CASSYSGGLGEKLFF
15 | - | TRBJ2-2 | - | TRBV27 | TGTGCCAGCACCTTTAGTGGGCGGAACACCGGGGAGCTGTTTTTT | CASTFSGRNTGELFF
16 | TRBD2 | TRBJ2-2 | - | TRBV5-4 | TGTGCCAGCAGCAACATAGCGGGAGGGTACACCGGGGAGCTGTTTTTT | CASSNIAGGYTGELFF
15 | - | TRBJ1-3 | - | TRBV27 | TGTGCCAGCAGTTCGGAGGGATTCTCTGGAAACACCATATATTTT | CASSSEGFSGNTIYF
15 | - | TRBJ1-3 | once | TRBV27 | TGTGCCAGCAGTTTATTAGGACTCTCTGGAAACACCATATATTTT | CASSLLGLSGNTIYF
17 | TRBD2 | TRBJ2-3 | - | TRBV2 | TGTGCCAGCAGCTACCCCCCTAGCGGCCCTAGCACAGATACGCAGTATTTT | CASSYPPSGPSTDTQYF
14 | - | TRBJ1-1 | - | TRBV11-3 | TGTGCCAGCAGCTCCGGCCCAGGGAACACTGAAGCTTTCTTT | CASSSGPGNTEAFF
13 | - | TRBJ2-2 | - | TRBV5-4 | TGTGCCAGCAGCTTGCTGAACACCGGGGAGCTGTTTTTT | CASSLLNTGELFF
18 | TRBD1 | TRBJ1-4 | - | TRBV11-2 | TGTGCCAGCAGCTTAGATAAGGACAGGCGACGACTTAATGAAAAACTGTTTTTT | CASSLDKDRRRLNEKLFF
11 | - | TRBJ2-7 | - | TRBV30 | TGTGCCTGGAGTGTAGCGACAGCTCAGTACTTC | CAWSVATAQYF
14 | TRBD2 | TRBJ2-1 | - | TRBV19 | TGTGCCAGTAGTATCCGGGAGGGCCGGGATGAGCAGTTCTTC | CASSIREGRDEQFF
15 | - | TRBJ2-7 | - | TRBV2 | TGTGCCAGCGGGGGATCTGGGGGGAAAAGCTACGAGCAGTACTTC | CASGGSGGKSYEQYF
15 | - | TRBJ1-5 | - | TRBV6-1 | TGTGCCAGCAGCGTGACAGTTTATAGCAATCAGCCCCAGCATTTT | CASSVTVYSNQPQHF
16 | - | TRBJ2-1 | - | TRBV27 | TGTGCCAGCAGTTTCTTGGTCGGGCGTGGGGCCAATGAGCAGTTCTTC | CASSFLVGRGANEQFF
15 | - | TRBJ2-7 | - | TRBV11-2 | TGTGCCAGCAGCTTAGGTGCGGGACCGGTCTACGAGCAGTACTTC | CASSLGAGPVYEQYF
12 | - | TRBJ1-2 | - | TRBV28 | TGTGCCAGCAGCCGCAGGGCCTATGGCTACACCTTC | CASSRRAYGYTF
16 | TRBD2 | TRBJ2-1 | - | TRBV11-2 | TGTGCCAGCAGCTTCGCTAGCGGGAGAGCGGACAATGAGCAGTTCTTC | CASSFASGRADNEQFF
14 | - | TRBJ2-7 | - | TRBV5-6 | TGTGCCAGCAGCCCCACGCCGGTCTCCTACGAGCAGTACTTC | CASSPTPVSYEQYF
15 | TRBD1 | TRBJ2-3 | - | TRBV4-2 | TGTGCCAGCAGCCCCAGAACAGGGGCGGGAGATACGCAGTATTTT | CASSPRTGAGDTQYF
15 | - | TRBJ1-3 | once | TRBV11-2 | TGTGCCAGCAGCTCCCCCCGGGGGGCTGGAAACACCATATATTTT | CASSSPRGAGNTIYF
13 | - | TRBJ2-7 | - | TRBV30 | TGTGCCTGGAAGAGGGCCCTCAGCTACGAGCAGTACTTC | CAWKRALSYEQYF
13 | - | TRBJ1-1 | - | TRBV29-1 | TGCAGCGTTCCTACAGGGCTGAACACTGAAGCTTTCTTT | CSVPTGLNTEAFF
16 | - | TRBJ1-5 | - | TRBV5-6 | TGTGCCAGCAGCCTAAGCCAGGGGAAAAGCAATCAGCCCCAGCATTTT | CASSLSQGKSNQPQHF
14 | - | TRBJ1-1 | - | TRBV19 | TGTGCCAGTAGTATATCTAAGTCGAACACTGAAGCTTTCTTT | CASSISKSNTEAFF
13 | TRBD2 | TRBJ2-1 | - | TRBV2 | TGTGCCGGATCTAGCGGCTCCTACAATGAGCAGTTCTTC | CAGSSGSYNEQFF
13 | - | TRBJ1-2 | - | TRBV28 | TGTGCCAGCAGTAGCTCCGGGAACTATGGCTACACCTTC | CASSSSGNYGYTF
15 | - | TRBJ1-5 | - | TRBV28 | TGTGCCAGCAGCCTACCGTTGGCAGGGGCTCAGCCCCAGCATTTT | CASSLPLAGAQPQHF
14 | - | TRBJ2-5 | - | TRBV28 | TGTGCCAGCAGTTGGTTCAGGTCCAAAGAGACCCAGTACTTC | CASSWFRSKETQYF
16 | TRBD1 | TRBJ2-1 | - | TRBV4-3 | TGCGCCAGCAGCCAAGAGGGAGGGACAGGGGGCTCTGAGCAGTTCTTC | CASSQEGGTGGSEQFF
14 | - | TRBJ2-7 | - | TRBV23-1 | TGCGCCAGCAGTCAATCGGACAGCTCCTACGAGCAGTACTTC | CASSQSDSSYEQYF
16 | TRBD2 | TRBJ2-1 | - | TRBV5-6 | TGTGCCAGCAGCCCTGGACTAGCGGGATTGCGGAATGAGCAGTTCTTC | CASSPGLAGLRNEQFF
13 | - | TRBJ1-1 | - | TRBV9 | TGTGCCAGCAGCCCGAGTCTGAACACTGAAGCTTTCTTT | CASSPSLNTEAFF
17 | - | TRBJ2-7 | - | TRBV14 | TGTGCCAGCAGCCCCCTAGGAACAGGGCTGAGCTCCTACGAGCAGTACTTC | CASSPLGTGLSSYEQYF
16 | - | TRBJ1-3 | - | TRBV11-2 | TGTGCCAGCAGCACGCGTCAGGGGCACTCTGGAAACACCATATATTTT | CASSTRQGHSGNTIYF
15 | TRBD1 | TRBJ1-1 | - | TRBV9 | TGTGCCAGCAGCGTCAAGACAGGGCCGAACACTGAAGCTTTCTTT | CASSVKTGPNTEAFF
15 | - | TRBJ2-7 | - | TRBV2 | TGTGCCAGCAGCGAAAGGCCTACTACTAACTACGAGCAGTACTTC | CASSERPTTNYEQYF
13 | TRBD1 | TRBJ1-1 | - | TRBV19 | TGTGCCAGTAGTCCGGGACAGGGGGCTTCGACTTTCTTT | CASSPGQGASTFF
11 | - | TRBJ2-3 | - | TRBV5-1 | TGCGCCAGCAAAGAGACAGATACGCAGTATTTT | CASKETDTQYF
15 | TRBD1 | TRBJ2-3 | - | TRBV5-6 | TGTGCCAGCAACGCCCGGGACAGGGGAACAGATACGCAGTATTTT | CASNARDRGTDTQYF
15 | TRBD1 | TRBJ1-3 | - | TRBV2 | TGTGCCAGCAGTCTACAGGGGACTCCTGGAAACACCATATATTTT | CASSLQGTPGNTIYF
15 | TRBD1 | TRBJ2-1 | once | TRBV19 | TGTGCCAGTAGTATGGGGACAGGGGTATACAATGAGCAGTTCTTC | CASSMGTGVYNEQFF
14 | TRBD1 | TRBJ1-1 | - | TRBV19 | TGTGCCAGTAGTGAGGGGGCAACGGTAGACGAAGCTTTCTTT | CASSEGATVDEAFF